Each of the 29 T cell receptor beta chains below was sequenced from the same sample in a study of regulatory T cells in long-lasting Graves disease. The time point was: persistent/refractory GD, antithyroid drugs over 5 years with positive TRAb. The TCR library used RNA extracted from PBMCs. To make TCR beta libraries, researchers used iRepertoire HTBI primers and Arm-PCR of CDR3 regions. TCRdb independently ran MiXCR on the multiplex PCR reads; one entry per CDR3 protein. The sample has about 400,000 distinct CDR3 sequences; more than 20% are singletons. The sample consisted of peripheral blood mononuclear cells (PBMCs), taken when the disease was refractory, from a patient treated with antithyroid drugs. The receptors come from a female donor with Graves disease.

This clonotype was detected many times. J is TRBJ2-5 and V is TRBV6-1; 7 bases are a match to TRBD1. V shed 6 bases and J 2 bases; nucleotides not matched to a gene: 6. Germline V gene data show CDR1 as MNHNS and CDR2 as SASEGT. CDR3 length: 14 amino acids. The CDR3 DNA sequence: TGTGCCAGCAGACGTCCGGGACAGCAAGAGACCCAGTACTTC. Its protein product is CASRRPGQQETQYF.

This clonotype came up a few times. The V gene is TRBV9, the J gene TRBJ2-7; D is perhaps TRBD1 (6 bases). V was pared by 4 bases and J by 5 bases, with 22 bases between. CDR3 length: 16 residues. Germline V gene data show CDR1 as SGDLS and CDR2 as YYNGEE. CDR3 sequence (DNA): TGTGCCAGCAGCAGCCGAGAACAGGGCCCCGTCAACGAGCAGTACTTC. It encodes CASSSREQGPVNEQYF.

Only a few counts were recorded for this clonotype. This chain joins TRBV7-9 and TRBJ1-4; D remains ambiguous. V lost 0 bases and J lost 2, with 10 bases in between. Germline CDR1 SEHNR, CDR2 FQNEAQ (reference sequence). The CDR3 is 16 residues long. The CDR3 is CASSLALGSTNEKLFF. The DNA of the CDR3 is TGTGCCAGCAGCTTAGCGCTGGGCTCCACTAATGAAAAACTGTTTTTT.

This clonotype came up a few times. At one end, the junction sequence differs from germline, possibly due to a read error. The rearrangement links TRBV29-1 to TRBJ2-7; TRBD1 or TRBD2 may be the D gene (5 bases each). This CDR3 has 11 residues. Germline lookup yields CDR1 SQVTM and CDR2 ANQGSEA. DNA of the CDR3: TGTTCGGGGCAGAACTCCTACGAGCAGTACTTC. It is translated as CSGQNSYEQYF.

V usage is TRBV7-9 and J usage is TRBJ2-1; perhaps D is TRBD1 or TRBD2 (5 bases each). Looked up from germline, CDR1 is SEHNR and CDR2 is FQNEAQ (reference sequence). With 1 base removed from V and 9 bases from J, the gap between germline ends came to 19 bases. There are 16 residues in the CDR3. CDR3 residues: CASSLGSWGNTGEQFF. The DNA for the CDR3 is TGTGCCAGCAGCTTAGGGTCGTGGGGGAACACGGGTGAGCAGTTCTTC.

This clonotype was picked up many times. The rearrangement joins TRBV28 to TRBJ1-5; D is undetermined. Germline CDR1 MDHEN, CDR2 SYDVKM. The CDR3 covers 12 residues. The ends were cut back, 5 bases at V and 8 bases at J, with 10 bases in the middle. The CDR3 DNA follows: TGTGCCAGCAGTACGACCCCCGAGCCCCAGCATTTT. Translated: CASSTTPEPQHF.

This clonotype showed up many times. The chain links TRBV6-1 to TRBJ2-7, with a weak D call TRBD2 (6 bases). Germline V gene lookup returns CDR1 MNHNS and CDR2 SASEGT. V was shortened by 4 bases and J by 2 bases, with 9 bases between the two germline ends. This CDR3 spans 13 amino acids. CDR3: CASSGGDPYEQYF. In nucleotides, the CDR3 is TGTGCCAGCAGTGGGGGGGATCCCTACGAGCAGTACTTC.

The sample holds many counts of this clonotype. The V and J genes are TRBV2 and TRBJ2-7; D gene uncertain. V lost 2 bases and J 6 bases, leaving 8 bases between the germline ends. CDR3 length: 12 amino acids. Germline V gene lookup returns CDR1 SNHLY and CDR2 FYNNEI. The CDR3 reads CASSERVVEQYF. As DNA, the CDR3 is TGTGCCAGCAGTGAACGGGTGGTCGAGCAGTACTTC.

A few counts support this clonotype. The gene calls are TRBV7-8 and TRBJ1-6, with D uncertain. V gave up 0 bases and J gave up 3 bases, with 9 bases separating them. Germline CDR1 and CDR2: SGHVS and FQNEAQ. CDR3 length: 16 amino acids. CDR3 DNA sequence: TGTGCCAGCAGCTTAGCGAGGGATATCTATAATTCACCCCTCCACTTT. It translates to CASSLARDIYNSPLHF.

Only a few counts were recorded for this clonotype. The chain has TRBV10-3 and TRBJ2-7; D is unclear. Germline CDR1 reads ENHRY; CDR2 reads SYGVKD. There are 16 residues in the CDR3. Trimming pared 3 bases from V and 2 bases from J, leaving 17 bases between. CDR3 sequence: CAISDARNGRAYEQYF. The CDR3 DNA sequence: TGTGCCATCAGTGATGCCCGTAATGGAAGAGCCTACGAGCAGTACTTC.

J is TRBJ2-7 and V is TRBV11-2; D might be TRBD1 (6 bases). Germline V lookup: CDR1 SGHAT, CDR2 FQNNGV. V gave up 1 base and J gave up 2 bases, with 9 bases separating them. The CDR3 is 14 residues long. CDR3 protein: CASSLGGHPYEQYF. CDR3 nucleotides: TGTGCCAGCAGCTTAGGGGGACACCCCTACGAGCAGTACTTC.

This clonotype was observed many times. The rearrangement uses TRBV3-1 and TRBJ2-5; the match to TRBD2 covers 11 bases. Germline V gene lookup returns CDR1 LGHDT and CDR2 YNNKEL (reference sequence). The J segment lost 1 base and the V segment lost 5 bases, leaving 0 bases of the junction unmatched. This CDR3 has 14 residues. The CDR3 nucleotides read TGTGCCAGCAGCGGGACTAGCGGCCAAGAGACCCAGTACTTC. Protein: CASSGTSGQETQYF.

In its sample, this clonotype was seen many times. The chain carries TRBV7-2 and TRBJ2-5; no clear D gene. Looked up from germline, CDR1 is SGHTA and CDR2 is FQGNSA. The V end was cut by 5 bases, the J end by 2 bases, with 15 bases between. The CDR3 consists of 15 residues. The CDR3 region is CASSPRRSQQETQYF. The CDR3 nucleotides read TGTGCCAGCAGCCCCCGGCGCTCCCAGCAAGAGACCCAGTACTTC.

On this clonotype: This sequence may be a read error, since a much larger clone differs from it by one base. The V gene is TRBV7-2, the J gene TRBJ2-7; no clear D gene. Trimming cost V 3 bases and J 1 base, with 13 bases left between them. Germline CDR1 and CDR2: SGHTA and FQGNSA. CDR3 size: 15 residues. The CDR3 coding sequence is TGTGCCAGCAGCTTGGAATTTAGCAATTCCTACGAGCAGTACTTC. Translation: CASSLEFSNSYEQYF.

The sample holds many counts of this clonotype. The chain links TRBV2 to TRBJ1-1; TRBD1 agrees at 7 bases. The germline V gene has CDR1 SNHLY and CDR2 FYNNEI. The junction had 8 bases not matched to a gene; V was cut back by 6 bases and J by 4 bases. CDR3 length: 14 amino acids. CDR3 DNA: TGTGCCAGCAGAGAAACAGGGGTGGTCACTGAAGCTTTCTTT. Translated: CASRETGVVTEAFF.

The genes are TRBV24-1 and TRBJ2-1, with D uncertain. This CDR3 is 12 amino acids long. Germline values: CDR1 KGHDR, CDR2 SFDVKD. Trimming cost V 4 bases and J 12 bases, with 12 bases left between them. The CDR3 DNA follows: TGTGCCACCAGTGACCAGGTCGGCGGGCAGTTCTTC. Its translation: CATSDQVGGQFF.

The chain recombines TRBV7-8 with TRBJ1-5; D is unresolved. The CDR3 totals 15 residues. Per the germline V gene, CDR1 is SGHVS and CDR2 is FQNEAQ. V lost 5 bases to trimming and J lost 3 bases, with 14 bases between them. The CDR3 reads CASSPGRKFNQPQHF. The CDR3 DNA sequence: TGTGCCAGCAGCCCCGGGAGAAAATTCAATCAGCCCCAGCATTTT.

In this sample, this clonotype turned up once. Being one base from a much bigger clone, this may be a read error. The rearrangement joins TRBV7-9 to TRBJ2-7; 10 bases map to TRBD1. The germline V gene has CDR1 SEHNR and CDR2 FQNEAQ (reference sequence). The trim removed 6 bases at V and 4 bases at J, leaving 6 bases unmatched. The CDR3 loop spans 14 amino acids. CDR3 DNA: TGTGCCAGCAGTTCGACAGGGGGCTTGTACGAGCAGTACTTC. This sequence encodes CASSSTGGLYEQYF.

Ten or more counts support this clonotype. The V gene is TRBV28, the J gene TRBJ2-7; 7 bases map to TRBD1. The germline CDR1 and CDR2 sequences are MDHEN and SYDVKM. The CDR3 has 16 amino acids. J gave up 4 bases and V 4 bases, and 13 bases lay outside the gene matches. In DNA form, the CDR3 reads TGTGCCAGCAGTTGGAAGGGGGCGCAGAAGTCATACGAGCAGTACTTC. It codes for CASSWKGAQKSYEQYF.

This clonotype was picked up many times. The junction differs from germline at one of its ends, possibly a read error. The chain joins TRBV6-5 to TRBJ2-6; D ambiguous. The CDR3 runs to 13 residues. Germline loops: CDR1 MNHEY, CDR2 SVGAGI. The CDR3, as DNA: TGTGCCAGCAGTTACTCTGAGGCCAACGTCCTGACTTTC. Protein: CASSYSEANVLTF.

This clonotype was observed at least ten times. V is TRBV12-3 or TRBV12-4 and J is TRBJ2-7; D remains unclear. The CDR3 loop spans 13 amino acids. Trimming left V 5 bases short and J 2 bases short, with 10 bases between. The DNA for the CDR3 is TGTGCCAGCAGTCTCCCCCCCGCCTACGAGCAGTACTTC. It translates to CASSLPPAYEQYF.

This clonotype has at least ten counts. The chain joins TRBV29-1 to TRBJ2-7; D gene uncertain. Trimming removed 0 bases from V and 1 base from J, with 13 bases in between. Germline-derived CDR1 and CDR2 are SQVTM and ANQGSEA. This CDR3 has 15 residues. The CDR3 region has the DNA TGCAGCGTTGAAGATTTAGACGGACCGTCCTACGAGCAGTACTTC. Its protein is CSVEDLDGPSYEQYF.

The V call is TRBV7-2, the J call TRBJ2-7, with 10 positions matching TRBD2. Germline assignment: CDR1 SGHTA and CDR2 FQGNSA. The CDR3 spans 18 residues. With 0 bases clipped from V and 0 bases from J, the junction kept 8 bases outside the gene matches. The CDR3 sequence is CASSLATLAGGSSYEQYF. The CDR3 coding sequence is TGTGCCAGCAGCTTAGCGACGTTAGCGGGAGGCAGCTCCTACGAGCAGTACTTC.

In its sample, this clonotype was seen a few times. The chain uses TRBV6-5 and TRBJ2-2; D unresolved. The germline gives CDR1 MNHEY, CDR2 SVGAGI. This CDR3 is built from 15 residues. Trimming removed 4 bases at V and 11 bases at J, with 20 bases between. CDR3 DNA sequence: TGTGCCAGCAGTTTGGGGTCTGGTCCTACGTCCGAGCTGTTTTTT. Its protein product is CASSLGSGPTSELFF.

The chain is built from TRBV5-1 and TRBJ2-7; D may be TRBD2 (6 bases). Germline lookup yields CDR1 SGHRS and CDR2 YFSETQ. With 4 bases removed from V and 0 bases from J, the gap between germline ends came to 17 bases. The CDR3 loop spans 16 amino acids. The CDR3, as DNA: TGCGCCAGCAGCCAGCGCCGGAGGGGCTACTCCTACGAGCAGTACTTC. It encodes CASSQRRRGYSYEQYF.

V and J are TRBV4-1 and TRBJ1-2; D may be TRBD1 (5 bases). The CDR3 consists of 16 residues. The germline gives CDR1 MGHRA, CDR2 YSYEKL. The ends were cut back, 1 base at V and 4 bases at J, with 16 bases in the middle. The CDR3: CASSQVDSLPSYGYTF. CDR3 coding DNA: TGCGCCAGCAGCCAAGTTGACAGCCTCCCTAGCTATGGCTACACCTTC.

The rearrangement joins TRBV20-1 to TRBJ2-2, with D perhaps given as TRBD1 or TRBD2 (5 bases each). CDR1 is DFQATT and CDR2 is SNEGSKA in the germline V gene (reference sequence). The V end was cut by 3 bases, the J end by 4 bases, with 9 bases between. The CDR3 loop spans 13 amino acids. The DNA of the CDR3 is TGCAGTGCTAGCGCAGGGACCACCGGGGAGCTGTTTTTT. Translated: CSASAGTTGELFF.

The J gene is TRBJ2-5, the V gene TRBV12-5; the D gene could be TRBD1 or TRBD2 (5 bases each). Germline assignment: CDR1 LGHNT and CDR2 FRNRAP. V was clipped by 3 bases and J by 7 bases, with 12 bases between them. This CDR3 contains 13 residues. CDR3 DNA sequence: TGTGCTAGTGGTTTAGGGCACGGGACGACCCAGTACTTC. Translated: CASGLGHGTTQYF.

CDR3 coding DNA: TGTGCCAGCAGCGAAAGCGGGAGGGACTACGAGCAGTACTTC. Encoded protein: CASSESGRDYEQYF. The gene calls are TRBV9 and TRBJ2-7; TRBD2 matches 10 bases. The CDR3 totals 14 residues. J lost 3 bases, V lost 3 bases, and 3 bases had no gene match. The V gene's germline CDR1 is SGDLS and CDR2 YYNGEE. The full variable domain, rest sourced from reference TRBV9 and TRBJ2-7, is DSGVTQTPKHLITATGQRVTLRCSPRSGDLSVYWYQQSLDQGLQFLIQYYNGEERAKGNILERFSAQQFPDLHSELNLSSLELGDSALYFCASSESGRDYEQYFGPGTRLTVT.